A single sample is the source of the 24 T cell receptor beta chains below, sequenced in a study of T cells in localized non-small cell lung cancer. Repertoires were generated with immunoSEQ multiplex PCR, while TCRdb's copy carries only in-frame clones and drops some. The sample includes over a thousand clones, approximately 39% of them seen just once. This specimen was lung tumor tissue, taken before any cancer treatment. The receptor set was obtained from a woman aged 35 to 70 with stage I lung adenocarcinoma.

The chain links TRBV19 to TRBJ2-1, with D possibly being TRBD1 (6 bases). The CDR3 loop spans 14 amino acids. V lost 5 bases to trimming and J lost 0 bases, with 8 bases between them. CDR1 is LNHDA and CDR2 is SQIVND in the germline V gene (reference sequence). CDR3 sequence: CASSDRSSYNEQFF. The CDR3 DNA reads TGTGCCAGTAGTGACAGGAGCTCCTACAATGAGCAGTTCTTC. The variable domain in full, with the rest retrieved from reference TRBV19 and TRBJ2-1, is DGGITQSPKYLFRKEGQNVTLSCEQNLNHDAMYWYRQDPGQGLRLIYYSQIVNDFQKGDIAEGYSVSREKKESFPLTVTSAQKNPTAFYLCASSDRSSYNEQFFGPGTRLTVL.

This chain links TRBV9 with TRBJ2-6; TRBD1 might be the D (5 bases). Trimming cost V 5 bases and J 0 bases, with 12 bases left between them. This CDR3 has 16 residues. CDR1 and CDR2 from the germline V gene are SGDLS and YYNGEE. This CDR3 is CASSLRQPSGANVLTF. The CDR3 nucleotides are TGTGCCAGCAGTCTCCGACAGCCCTCTGGGGCCAACGTCCTGACTTTC.

CDR3 bases: TGTGCTAGTGGTTTGGGGAGTTCACGGGAGACCCAGTACTTC. Amino acids: CASGLGSSRETQYF. This chain uses TRBV12-5 with TRBJ2-5, with D hard to call. Trimming cost V 1 base and J 5 bases, with 11 bases left between them. Germline assignment: CDR1 LGHNT and CDR2 FRNRAP. This CDR3 contains 14 residues.

This clone ranks as medium-sized (0.01 to 0.1%). V usage is TRBV6-8 and J usage is TRBJ2-1; the match to TRBD2 covers 7 bases. The CDR3 covers 14 residues. Germline V lookup: CDR1 MNHGY, CDR2 SAAAGT. The J segment lost 8 bases and the V segment lost 9 bases, leaving 13 bases of the junction unmatched. DNA for the CDR3: TGTGCCAGTACCTCCGGGACTACTTTCCATGAGCAGTTCTTC. Its protein product is CASTSGTTFHEQFF.

This clone was detected a few times. This sequence joins TRBV9 and TRBJ1-6; D is uncertain. V lost 5 bases to trimming and J lost 0 bases, with 6 bases between them. Germline-derived CDR1 and CDR2 are SGDLS and YYNGEE. The CDR3 is 14 amino acids. The CDR3 here is CASSRDSYNSPLHF. CDR3 in DNA: TGTGCCAGCAGTCGGGACTCCTATAATTCACCCCTCCACTTT.

The chain combines TRBV19 with TRBJ2-3, with TRBD2 identical over 9 bases. This CDR3 contains 17 residues. The V and J ends lost 7 bases and 1 base, in that order; junction bases with no gene match: 12. Germline values: CDR1 LNHDA, CDR2 SQIVND (reference sequence). The CDR3: CASTTTSGSLRTDTQYF. The CDR3 region has the DNA TGTGCCAGTACTACAACTAGCGGGTCCCTTCGCACAGATACGCAGTATTTT.

The rearrangement joins TRBV12-5 to TRBJ1-3; 9 bases line up with TRBD1. CDR1 is LGHNT and CDR2 is FRNRAP in the germline V gene. V dropped 8 bases and J dropped 8; count of bases not matched to a gene: 4. The CDR3 consists of 12 residues. CDR3 coding DNA: TGTGCTAGTTCCCGGGACAGGGACACCATATATTTT. It codes for CASSRDRDTIYF.

This clone was detected only a few times. This chain joins TRBV12-5 and TRBJ1-1; no reliable D call. In germline, CDR1 is LGHNT, CDR2 FRNRAP. CDR3 size: 12 residues. The CDR3 is CASTSRNTEAFF. For the CDR3, the DNA is TGTGCCAGCACCTCCAGGAACACTGAAGCTTTCTTT.

This chain links TRBV30 with TRBJ1-3; D may be TRBD1 (6 bases). The CDR3 runs to 14 residues. Germline CDR1 and CDR2: GTSNPN and SVGIG (reference sequence). The V end was cut by 3 bases, the J end by 1 base, with 10 bases between. Here the CDR3 reads CAWSITGSGNTIYF. The CDR3 nucleotides are TGTGCCTGGAGCATAACAGGGTCTGGAAACACCATATATTTT.

In this sample, this clone turned up a few times. V and J are TRBV28 and TRBJ2-2; 10 bases line up with TRBD1. The CDR3 is made up of 15 amino acids. CDR1 MDHEN and CDR2 SYDVKM come from the germline V gene. Unmatched junction bases numbered 3, after V lost 4 bases and J lost 4 bases. The CDR3 spells CASSSGQGGTGELFF. CDR3 in DNA: TGTGCCAGCAGTTCAGGACAGGGGGGCACCGGGGAGCTGTTTTTT.

The V call is TRBV12-5, the J call TRBJ2-1, with D hard to call. V shed 0 bases and J shed 7 bases, with 13 bases lying between them. Germline assignment: CDR1 LGHNT and CDR2 FRNRAP. CDR3 length equals 15 residues. The CDR3 sequence: CASGLVDMGGNEQFF. Here the CDR3 DNA reads TGTGCTAGTGGTTTGGTCGACATGGGTGGGAATGAGCAGTTCTTC.

This clone was detected a few times. The chain has TRBV6-8 and TRBJ1-1; D is undetermined. V was trimmed by 10 bases and J by 5 bases, leaving 17 bases between them. The CDR3 consists of 13 residues. Germline CDR1 is MNHGY and CDR2 is SAAAGT. The CDR3 protein is CAITLNRETEAFF. In DNA, the CDR3 is TGTGCCATCACCCTCAACCGAGAGACTGAAGCTTTCTTT.

The chain employs TRBV19 and TRBJ2-7; TRBD1 might be the D (6 bases). The CDR3 totals 14 residues. In germline, CDR1 is LNHDA, CDR2 SQIVND (reference sequence). The V end was cut by 3 bases, the J end by 6 bases, with 15 bases between. Here the CDR3 reads CASSIVLGAVEQYF. CDR3 DNA: TGTGCCAGTAGTATTGTCCTGGGGGCGGTCGAGCAGTACTTC.

This clone was counted between two and nine times. The chain links TRBV6-8 to TRBJ1-1; D is unresolved. This CDR3 contains 13 residues. Germline V gives CDR1 MNHGY, CDR2 SAAAGT. Trimming took 2 bases from V and 2 from J, leaving 6 bases between them. CDR3 amino acids: CASSYSANTEAFF. CDR3 nucleotides: TGTGCCAGCAGTTACAGCGCCAACACTGAAGCTTTCTTT.

The rearrangement joins TRBV10-1 to TRBJ2-1; 10 nucleotides line up with TRBD2. The J segment lost 5 bases and the V segment lost 0 bases, leaving 7 bases of the junction unmatched. Germline loops: CDR1 WNHNN, CDR2 SYGVQD (reference sequence). The length of the CDR3 is 17 residues. Written as DNA, the CDR3 is TGCGCCAGCAGTGAGTCGACTCCTCTAGCGGGGGACAATGAGCAGTTCTTC. Protein product: CASSESTPLAGDNEQFF.

The DNA for the CDR3 is TGTGCCAGTACCGGGGCCAACGTCCTGACTTTC. The encoded protein is CASTGANVLTF. The chain recombines TRBV19 with TRBJ2-6; D is ambiguous. The germline V and J ends were trimmed by 7 bases and 4 bases, with 2 bases remaining between them. The germline CDR1 and CDR2 sequences are LNHDA and SQIVND (reference sequence). The CDR3 totals 11 residues.

A few counts support this clone. This chain joins TRBV6-8 and TRBJ1-1, with 7 bases that match TRBD1. With V trimmed by 10 bases and J by 4 bases, 6 bases remained unmatched. There are 12 residues in the CDR3. The V gene's germline CDR1 is MNHGY and CDR2 SAAAGT. DNA for the CDR3: TGTGCCATCAGAGGGGACAGCACTGAAGCTTTCTTT. Translation gives CAIRGDSTEAFF.

CDR3 sequence: CASGLVLGEQSNTGELFF. The CDR3 bases are TGTGCTAGTGGTTTGGTACTAGGGGAACAGTCTAACACCGGGGAGCTGTTTTTT. The chain recombines TRBV12-5 with TRBJ2-2; possibly TRBD1 or TRBD2 for D (5 bases each). Germline V gene sequence: CDR1 LGHNT, CDR2 FRNRAP. The V end lost 0 bases, the J end lost 2 bases, and 16 bases lay between the germline ends. The CDR3 runs to 18 residues. Together with reference TRBV12-5 and TRBJ2-2, the CDR3 gives the full variable domain: DARVTQTPRHKVTEMGQEVTMRCQPILGHNTVFWYRQTMMQGLELLAYFRNRAPLDDSGMPKDRFSAEMPDATLATLKIQPSEPRDSAVYFCASGLVLGEQSNTGELFFGEGSRLTVL.

This clone has a handful of counts. This rearrangement joins TRBV19 to TRBJ2-3; D is undetermined. The germline CDR1 and CDR2 sequences are LNHDA and SQIVND (reference sequence). CDR3 size: 14 residues. Trimming took 0 bases from V and 2 from J, leaving 6 bases between them. The CDR3 is CASSIDKSTDTQYF. The DNA of the CDR3 is TGTGCCAGTAGTATAGATAAGTCCACAGATACGCAGTATTTT.

This chain connects TRBV19 to TRBJ2-2; D unclear. The germline V gene has CDR1 LNHDA and CDR2 SQIVND (reference sequence). This CDR3 is 12 amino acids long. Trimming left V 8 bases short and J 6 bases short, with 10 bases between. CDR3 sequence: CASSVRAGELFF. DNA of the CDR3: TGTGCCAGTTCCGTTCGGGCCGGGGAGCTGTTTTTT.

V usage is TRBV19 and J usage is TRBJ2-5, with D perhaps assigned TRBD1 or TRBD2 (5 bases each). The germline gives CDR1 LNHDA, CDR2 SQIVND (reference sequence). The CDR3 runs to 15 residues. Trimming left V 3 bases short and J 1 base short, with 12 bases between. This CDR3 is CASSILGGGQETQYF. The CDR3 coding sequence is TGTGCCAGTAGTATCCTTGGGGGTGGCCAAGAGACCCAGTACTTC. The whole variable domain, remainder taken from reference TRBV19 and TRBJ2-5, is DGGITQSPKYLFRKEGQNVTLSCEQNLNHDAMYWYRQDPGQGLRLIYYSQIVNDFQKGDIAEGYSVSREKKESFPLTVTSAQKNPTAFYLCASSILGGGQETQYFGPGTRLLVL.

J is TRBJ2-1 and V is TRBV6-8; 7 bases line up with TRBD2. The CDR3 runs 18 residues. V gave up 0 bases and J gave up 5 bases; unmatched junction bases: 13. Germline CDR1 MNHGY, CDR2 SAAAGT. CDR3 sequence: CASSYSTPRASGNNEQFF. The CDR3 region has the DNA TGTGCCAGCAGTTACTCGACTCCAAGGGCTAGCGGAAACAATGAGCAGTTCTTC.

The J gene is TRBJ1-4, the V gene TRBV12-5, with unresolved D. Trimming removed 1 base at V and 5 bases at J, with 8 bases between. Germline CDR1 and CDR2: LGHNT and FRNRAP. There are 14 residues in the CDR3. The CDR3 loop is CASGLDLRNEKLFF. In DNA form, the CDR3 reads TGTGCTAGTGGTTTGGACCTCAGAAATGAAAAACTGTTTTTT.

This chain's CDR3 is CASSTDGSYNSPLHF. CDR3 bases: TGTGCCAGCAGCACGGACGGGTCCTATAATTCACCCCTCCACTTT. The chain combines TRBV11-3 with TRBJ1-6; D gene uncertain. CDR3 length: 15 amino acids. Germline CDR1 and CDR2: SGHNT and YENEEA. V was pared by 5 bases and J by 1 base, with 9 bases between.